This TCR beta chain emerged from a study of T cells in Graves' hyperthyroidism and ophthalmopathy. Study-level points and caveats: Most thyroid clonotypes expanded above 0.001 were also detected in blood.

On this clonotype itself: What it binds is unknown.

Amplification of TCR beta CDR3 regions was performed using RNA transcripts as template. The HTBI primer set served for first-round RT-PCR of the TCR CDR3. MiXCR, run by TCRdb on the multiplex PCR reads, gives a single entry per CDR3 protein. The sample lists just over 550,000 distinct CDR3 sequences; 46% were seen once. Absent ophthalmopathy progression within 18 months defined stable Graves' hyperthyroidism. Clinical symptoms, serum thyroxine and TRAb, thyroid ultrasound and orbital computed tomography together formed the diagnostic basis. The CDR3 is 14 residues long. In germline, CDR1 is SGHKS, CDR2 YYEKEE (reference sequence). V shed 4 bases, J shed 5 bases, and the junction held 7 bases outside the gene matches.

The TCR was taken from a woman aged 18 to 35 with Graves' hyperthyroidism. The chain is built from TRBV5-5 and TRBJ1-1, with 8 nucleotides matching TRBD1. The specimen sequenced was peripheral blood or thyroid tissue (not recorded which). The CDR3: CASSRRQGRTEAFF. CDR3 sequence (DNA): TGTGCCAGCAGCCGAAGACAGGGGAGGACTGAAGCTTTCTTT.